This passage covers 25 T cell receptor beta chains from one sample sequenced in a study of blood T cell repertoires in COVID-19. Profiled with immunoSEQ multiplex PCR; TCRdb holds only in-frame clones, not every one. The sample includes 170,000 or so clones, approximately 80% of them seen just once. Sequenced material: peripheral blood. The receptors stem from a woman in her forties with COVID-19, enrolled during active disease.

J is TRBJ2-3 and V is TRBV12-5; TRBD2 matches at 9 bases. This CDR3 comprises 16 residues. CDR1 is LGHNT, CDR2 FRNRAP, per germline. V dropped 1 base and J dropped 1; count of bases not matched to a gene: 3. CDR3 nucleotide sequence: TGTGCTAGTGGTTTGGATCGACTAGCGGGCACAGATACGCAGTATTTT. As protein: CASGLDRLAGTDTQYF.

This clone showed up just a few times. V is TRBV2 and J is TRBJ1-1, with D possibly matching TRBD1 (6 bases). Germline lookup yields CDR1 SNHLY and CDR2 FYNNEI. This CDR3 contains 15 residues. V gave up 5 bases and J gave up 0 bases, with 13 bases separating them. CDR3 amino acids: CASSPDSPMNTEAFF. The CDR3 DNA reads as TGTGCCAGCAGTCCGGACAGCCCCATGAACACTGAAGCTTTCTTT.

This clone appeared a single time. The V call is TRBV25-1, the J call TRBJ2-5; perhaps TRBD1 as D (5 bases). Trimming left V 3 bases short and J 2 bases short, with 19 bases between. CDR3 length equals 17 residues. CDR1 and CDR2 from the germline V gene are MGHDK and SYGVNS. The CDR3: CASSEEKGLGTQETQYF. The CDR3 coding sequence is TGTGCCAGCAGTGAGGAAAAGGGGCTAGGAACTCAAGAGACCCAGTACTTC.

The V gene is TRBV2, the J gene TRBJ2-5, with 15 bases fitting TRBD2. Germline CDR1 is SNHLY and CDR2 is FYNNEI. This CDR3 is 16 amino acids long. Trimming took 6 bases from V and 3 from J; bases not matched to a gene: 5. DNA of the CDR3: TGTGCCAGCAGACCCGGACTAGCGGGAGGGGAAGAGACCCAGTACTTC. It translates to CASRPGLAGGEETQYF.

The J gene is TRBJ1-6, the V gene TRBV9, with 7 bases fitting TRBD1. Germline loops: CDR1 SGDLS, CDR2 YYNGEE. This CDR3 has 13 amino acids. The V and J ends lost 3 bases and 10 bases, in that order; junction bases with no gene match: 4. The CDR3 region is CASSAEGASPLHF. The DNA of the CDR3 is TGTGCCAGCAGCGCGGAGGGGGCGTCACCCCTCCACTTT.

The CDR3 reads CASSFRSSGRNKDTQYF. Written as DNA, the CDR3 is TGTGCCAGCAGCTTTAGGTCTAGCGGGAGAAACAAAGATACGCAGTATTTT. The J gene is TRBJ2-3, the V gene TRBV5-6; 10 bases align to TRBD2. After removal of 2 bases from V and 5 bases from J, the junction contained 11 bases not matched to a gene. Germline CDR1 is SGHDT and CDR2 is YYEEEE. The CDR3 length is 17 residues.

The chain combines TRBV29-1 with TRBJ1-5; no clear D. The ends were cut back, 4 bases at V and 4 bases at J, with 14 bases in the middle. The germline gives CDR1 SQVTM, CDR2 ANQGSEA. The CDR3 is 14 amino acids. The CDR3 region has the DNA TGCAGCGTTGTTCTGCAGGCCCCTAATCAGCCCCAGCATTTT. Translation gives CSVVLQAPNQPQHF.

This clone has just one count. This chain uses TRBV10-3 with TRBJ1-5, with 7 bases identical to TRBD1. The CDR3 covers 14 residues. Germline assignment: CDR1 ENHRY and CDR2 SYGVKD. V gave up 3 bases and J gave up 1 base; unmatched junction bases: 0. The CDR3 loop is CAISDRGSNQPQHF. CDR3 sequence (DNA): TGTGCCATCAGTGACAGGGGGAGCAATCAGCCCCAGCATTTT.

The chain is built from TRBV3-1 (or the pseudogene TRBV3-2) and TRBJ2-5; 10 bases fit TRBD2. V lost 5 bases, J lost 2 bases, and 8 bases stayed unmatched. The V gene's germline CDR1 is LGHDT and CDR2 YNNKEL (reference sequence). This CDR3 comprises 16 residues. CDR3 loop: CASSSSLAGVQETQYF. The CDR3 DNA follows: TGTGCCAGCAGCTCCTCTCTAGCGGGGGTACAAGAGACCCAGTACTTC.

This clone was counted a single time. The gene calls are TRBV3-1 (or the pseudogene TRBV3-2) and TRBJ1-3; 7 positions agree with TRBD1. The germline CDR1 and CDR2 sequences are LGHDT and YNNKEL (reference sequence). The CDR3 length is 17 residues. The junction had 10 bases not matched to a gene; V was cut back by 5 bases and J by 0 bases. The CDR3 reads CASSKRGDRISGNTIYF. The DNA of the CDR3 is TGTGCCAGCAGCAAAAGGGGGGACAGAATCTCTGGAAACACCATATATTTT.

This clone occurred once. The chain links TRBV2 to TRBJ1-5; possibly TRBD1 for D (5 bases). The germline gives CDR1 SNHLY, CDR2 FYNNEI. This CDR3 has 16 residues. V dropped 1 base and J dropped 6 bases, with 16 bases sitting between them. CDR3 loop: CASSEGGQGLAQPQHF. For the CDR3, the DNA is TGTGCCAGCAGTGAAGGAGGGCAGGGACTCGCTCAGCCCCAGCATTTT. Looking up the rest from reference TRBV2 and TRBJ1-5 gives the full variable domain: EPEVTQTPSHQVTQMGQEVILRCVPISNHLYFYWYRQILGQKVEFLVSFYNNEISEKSEIFDDQFSVERPDGSNFTLKIRSTKLEDSAMYFCASSEGGQGLAQPQHFGDGTRLSIL.

Comments on this clone: The identical CDR3 is also encoded by other nucleotide sequences in the sample. The V call is TRBV6-4, the J call TRBJ2-2; 11 bases are shared with TRBD2. J gave up 6 bases and V 0 bases, and 0 bases lay outside the gene matches. This CDR3 has 15 residues. Germline CDR1 MRHNA, CDR2 SNTAGT. Here the CDR3 reads CASSDSLAGAGELFF. The CDR3 DNA reads TGTGCCAGCAGTGACTCACTAGCGGGAGCCGGGGAGCTGTTTTTT.

The chain links TRBV28 to TRBJ2-2; no firm D call. The CDR3 is made up of 14 amino acids. The germline gives CDR1 MDHEN, CDR2 SYDVKM. Trimming pared 5 bases from V and 1 base from J, leaving 8 bases between. The DNA of the CDR3 is TGTGCCAGCAGTCCCAAGCTGAACACCGGGGAGCTGTTTTTT. Translated, it gives CASSPKLNTGELFF. The full variable domain, its missing parts supplied by reference TRBV28 and TRBJ2-2, is DVKVTQSSRYLVKRTGEKVFLECVQDMDHENMFWYRQDPGLGLRLIYFSYDVKMKEKGDIPEGYSVSREKKERFSLILESASTNQTSMYLCASSPKLNTGELFFGEGSRLTVL.

J is TRBJ2-3 and V is TRBV28; tentative D call: TRBD2 (6 bases). The CDR3 loop spans 14 amino acids. Trimming left V 3 bases short and J 3 bases short, with 10 bases between. Germline loops: CDR1 MDHEN, CDR2 SYDVKM. The CDR3 reads CASSFGGVTDTQYF. CDR3 nucleotides: TGTGCCAGCAGTTTTGGCGGGGTTACAGATACGCAGTATTTT.

The CDR3 protein is CASTLQGSSTEAFF. The CDR3 nucleotides are TGCGCCAGCACACTACAGGGTTCGAGCACTGAAGCTTTCTTT. The chain couples TRBV5-1 to TRBJ1-1; D is possibly TRBD1 (6 bases). Germline CDR1 is SGHRS and CDR2 is YFSETQ. Trimming took off 6 bases at V and 4 bases at J, with 16 bases between the two ends. The CDR3 has 14 residues.

The chain couples TRBV5-6 to TRBJ1-6; the D is unclear. The CDR3 runs to 14 residues. Germline lookup yields CDR1 SGHDT and CDR2 YYEEEE. Deletions cut 3 bases from V and 10 bases from J, with 14 bases between. As DNA, the CDR3 is TGTGCCAGCAGCTATCCTTCCTTTTCCTCACCCCTCCACTTT. This sequence encodes CASSYPSFSSPLHF.

This clone has a handful of counts. V gene TRBV19 combines with J gene TRBJ1-1; D gene ambiguous. In germline, CDR1 is LNHDA, CDR2 SQIVND (reference sequence). V was clipped by 7 bases and J by 1 base, with 10 bases between them. This CDR3 comprises 13 residues. This CDR3 is CASKFAGNTEAFF. The CDR3 DNA reads as TGTGCCAGTAAGTTCGCAGGGAACACTGAAGCTTTCTTT. The whole variable domain, remainder taken from reference TRBV19 and TRBJ1-1, is DGGITQSPKYLFRKEGQNVTLSCEQNLNHDAMYWYRQDPGQGLRLIYYSQIVNDFQKGDIAEGYSVSREKKESFPLTVTSAQKNPTAFYLCASKFAGNTEAFFGQGTRLTVV.

This clone was seen more than once but under ten times. V is TRBV10-1 and J is TRBJ1-1; 8 bases align to TRBD1. The germline V gene encodes CDR1 WNHNN and CDR2 SYGVQD (reference sequence). This CDR3 region has 14 residues. Trimming cost V 7 bases and J 2 bases; bases outside gene matches: 6. In DNA, the CDR3 is TGCGCCAGCACGGACAGGGTCGGAAACACTGAAGCTTTCTTT. It translates to CASTDRVGNTEAFF.

The chain couples TRBV9 to TRBJ2-1, with TRBD2 identical over 8 bases. The trim removed 4 bases at V and 3 bases at J, leaving 12 bases unmatched. CDR1 SGDLS and CDR2 YYNGEE come from the germline V gene. This CDR3 contains 17 residues. The CDR3 DNA reads as TGTGCCAGCAGCCCCGACGGCGGGCTAGCGGGCTACAATGAGCAGTTCTTC. It codes for CASSPDGGLAGYNEQFF.

The chain combines TRBV11-2 with TRBJ1-4; D is ambiguous. Germline assignment: CDR1 SGHAT and CDR2 FQNNGV. V was pared by 1 base and J by 3 bases, with 9 bases between. The CDR3 consists of 15 residues. The CDR3 protein is CASSLGSRPNEKLFF. As DNA, the CDR3 is TGTGCCAGCAGCTTAGGCTCGCGGCCTAATGAAAAACTGTTTTTT.

The chain has TRBV12-3 or TRBV12-4 and TRBJ1-2; D unresolved. V lost 6 bases to trimming and J lost 8 bases, with 13 bases between them. The CDR3 has 12 amino acids. The CDR3 DNA follows: TGTGCCAGCAGGGCAGGCTCTGGAGGCTACACCTTC. Protein sequence: CASRAGSGGYTF.

J is TRBJ2-7 and V is TRBV9; D remains ambiguous. Germline values: CDR1 SGDLS, CDR2 YYNGEE. The CDR3 is 15 amino acids. Trimming stripped 1 base from V and 0 bases from J, with 11 bases between. The CDR3 DNA reads TGTGCCAGCAGCGTAAACCCACAGAGCTCCTACGAGCAGTACTTC. It translates to CASSVNPQSSYEQYF.

J is TRBJ2-3 and V is TRBV6-1; the D is unclear. Germline assignment: CDR1 MNHNS and CDR2 SASEGT. The CDR3 runs 15 residues. V lost 1 base and J 2 bases, leaving 10 bases between the germline ends. This CDR3 reads CASSEGLVLTDTQYF. As DNA, the CDR3 is TGTGCCAGCAGTGAAGGGTTGGTACTCACAGATACGCAGTATTTT.

This clone has only one observation. V and J are TRBV29-1 and TRBJ2-3; D is unclear. The V and J ends lost 5 bases and 6 bases respectively, with 6 bases between them. The CDR3 sequence is 10 residues long. CDR1 and CDR2 from the germline V gene are SQVTM and ANQGSEA. The CDR3 region has the DNA TGCAGCGTTCCCGGGGATACGCAGTATTTT. It encodes CSVPGDTQYF.

J is TRBJ1-5 and V is TRBV3-1 (or the pseudogene TRBV3-2); D unclear. Trimming pared 4 bases from V and 2 bases from J, leaving 9 bases between. CDR1 LGHDT and CDR2 YNNKEL come from the germline V gene (reference sequence). The CDR3 has 14 amino acids. DNA for the CDR3: TGTGCCAGCAGCCCTTACGGGGGCAATCAGCCCCAGCATTTT. It is translated as CASSPYGGNQPQHF.